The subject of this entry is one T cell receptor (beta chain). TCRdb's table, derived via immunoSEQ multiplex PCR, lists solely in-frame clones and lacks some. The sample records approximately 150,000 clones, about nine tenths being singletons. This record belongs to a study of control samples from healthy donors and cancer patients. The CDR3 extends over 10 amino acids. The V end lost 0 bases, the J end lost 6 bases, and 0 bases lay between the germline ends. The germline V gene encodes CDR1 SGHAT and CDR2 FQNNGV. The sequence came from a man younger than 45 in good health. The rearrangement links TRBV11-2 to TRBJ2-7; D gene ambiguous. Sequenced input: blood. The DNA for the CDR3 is TGTGCCAGCAGCTTAGACGAGCAGTACTTC. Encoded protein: CASSLDEQYF.